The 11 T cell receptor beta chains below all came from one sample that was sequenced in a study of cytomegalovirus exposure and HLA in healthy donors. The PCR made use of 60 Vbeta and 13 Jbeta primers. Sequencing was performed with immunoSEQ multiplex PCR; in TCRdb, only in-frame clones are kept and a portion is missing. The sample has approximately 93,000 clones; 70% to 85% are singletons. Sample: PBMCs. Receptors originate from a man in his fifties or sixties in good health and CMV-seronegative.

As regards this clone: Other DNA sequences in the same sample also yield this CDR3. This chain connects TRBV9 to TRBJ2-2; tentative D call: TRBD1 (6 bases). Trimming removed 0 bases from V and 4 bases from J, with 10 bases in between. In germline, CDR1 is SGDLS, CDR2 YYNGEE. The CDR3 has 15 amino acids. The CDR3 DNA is TGTGCCAGCAGCGTAGGGGGGCGCGGCACCGGGGAGCTGTTTTTT. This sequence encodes CASSVGGRGTGELFF.

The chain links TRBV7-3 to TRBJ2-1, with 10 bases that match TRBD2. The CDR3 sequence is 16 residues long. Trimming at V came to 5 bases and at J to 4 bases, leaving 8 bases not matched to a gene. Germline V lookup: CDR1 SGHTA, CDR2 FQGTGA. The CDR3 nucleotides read TGTGCCAGCAGCACCGCCGGGACTAGCGCGTACAATGAGCAGTTCTTC. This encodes CASSTAGTSAYNEQFF.

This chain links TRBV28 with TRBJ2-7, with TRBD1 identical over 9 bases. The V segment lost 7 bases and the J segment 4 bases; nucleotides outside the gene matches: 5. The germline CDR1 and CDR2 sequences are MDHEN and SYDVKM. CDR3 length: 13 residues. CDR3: CASTTGGGYEQYF. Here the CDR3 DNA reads TGTGCCAGCACCACAGGGGGCGGGTACGAGCAGTACTTC.

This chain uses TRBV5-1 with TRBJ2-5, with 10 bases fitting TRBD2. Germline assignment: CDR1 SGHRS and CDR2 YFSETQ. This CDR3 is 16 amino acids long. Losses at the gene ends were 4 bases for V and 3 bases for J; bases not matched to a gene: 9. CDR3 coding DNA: TGCGCCAGCAGCCGTTCCCCTACTAGCGGGGAAGAGACCCAGTACTTC. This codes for CASSRSPTSGEETQYF.

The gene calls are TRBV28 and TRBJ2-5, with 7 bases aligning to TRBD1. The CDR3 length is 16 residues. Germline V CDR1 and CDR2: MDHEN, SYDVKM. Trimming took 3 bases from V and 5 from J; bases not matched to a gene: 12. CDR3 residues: CASSFRDRVLMETQYF. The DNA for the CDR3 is TGTGCCAGCAGTTTCCGAGACAGGGTATTGATGGAGACCCAGTACTTC.

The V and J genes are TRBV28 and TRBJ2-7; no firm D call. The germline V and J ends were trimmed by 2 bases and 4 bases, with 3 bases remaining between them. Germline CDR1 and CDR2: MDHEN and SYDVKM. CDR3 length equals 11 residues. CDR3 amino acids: CASSLRYEQYF. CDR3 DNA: TGTGCCAGCAGTTTACGGTACGAGCAGTACTTC.

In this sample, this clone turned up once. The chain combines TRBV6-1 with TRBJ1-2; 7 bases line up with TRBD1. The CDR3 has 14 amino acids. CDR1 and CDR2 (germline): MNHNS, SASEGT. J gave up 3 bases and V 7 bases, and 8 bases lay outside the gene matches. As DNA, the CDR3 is TGTGCCAGCAATGACAGACAGGGATACTATGGCTACACCTTC. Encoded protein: CASNDRQGYYGYTF.

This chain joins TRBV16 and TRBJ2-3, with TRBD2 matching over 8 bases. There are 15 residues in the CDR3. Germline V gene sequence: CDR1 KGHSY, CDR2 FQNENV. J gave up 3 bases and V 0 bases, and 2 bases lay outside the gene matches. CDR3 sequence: CASSQSGTSTDTQYF. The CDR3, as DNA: TGTGCCAGCAGCCAATCCGGGACTAGTACAGATACGCAGTATTTT.

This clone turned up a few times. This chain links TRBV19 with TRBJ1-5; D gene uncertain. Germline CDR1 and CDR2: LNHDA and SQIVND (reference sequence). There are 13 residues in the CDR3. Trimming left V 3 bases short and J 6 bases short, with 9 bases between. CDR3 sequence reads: CASSIAHSQPQHF. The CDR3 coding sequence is TGTGCCAGTAGTATCGCTCATAGTCAGCCCCAGCATTTT. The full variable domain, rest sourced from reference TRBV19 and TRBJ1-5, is DGGITQSPKYLFRKEGQNVTLSCEQNLNHDAMYWYRQDPGQGLRLIYYSQIVNDFQKGDIAEGYSVSREKKESFPLTVTSAQKNPTAFYLCASSIAHSQPQHFGDGTRLSIL.

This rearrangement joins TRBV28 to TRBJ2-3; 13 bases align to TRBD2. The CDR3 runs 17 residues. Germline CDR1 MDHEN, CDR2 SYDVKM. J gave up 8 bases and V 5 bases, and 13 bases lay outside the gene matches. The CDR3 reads CASSRIPGTSGTGTQYF. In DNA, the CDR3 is TGTGCCAGCAGTCGAATTCCCGGGACTAGCGGGACGGGTACGCAGTATTTT.

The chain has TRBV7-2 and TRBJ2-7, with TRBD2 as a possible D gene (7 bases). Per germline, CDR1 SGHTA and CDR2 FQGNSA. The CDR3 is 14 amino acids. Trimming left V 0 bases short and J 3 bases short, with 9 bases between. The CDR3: CASSLAGGHYEQYF. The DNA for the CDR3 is TGTGCCAGCAGCTTAGCGGGGGGGCACTACGAGCAGTACTTC.